Listed below are T cell receptor beta chains from one sample, sequenced in a study of T cell responses to AZD1222 COVID-19 vaccine. TCRdb's copy holds only in-frame clones and misses some; the assay was immunoSEQ multiplex PCR. The sample includes 90,000 to 150,000 clones, 70% to 90% of them seen just once. The specimen was peripheral blood, collected on day 0 of AZD1222 vaccination. The receptors stem from an adult in good health. Each CDR3 is given with its conserved first and last residue. Fields, in order: D gene, clone size, V gene, J gene, CDR3 DNA, CDR3 protein. D genes are given only for firm matches. The size of a clone is reported for some rows only, either as once, few or many, or as a class for expanded clones.

D: .; size: once; V: TRBV7-9; J: TRBJ1-1; DNA: TGTGCCAGCAGCAAAAACCGGGACAATACTGAAGCTTTCTTT; CDR3: CASSKNRDNTEAFF
D: TRBD1; size: .; V: TRBV7-4; J: TRBJ2-2; DNA: TGTGCCAGACCCAGGAGACAGGGGGCGGACGGGGAGCTGTTTTTT; CDR3: CARPRRQGADGELFF
D: TRBD2; size: .; V: TRBV6-4; J: TRBJ2-3; DNA: TGTGCCAGCAGTGATGGCGGGGGGGCCACAGATACGCAGTATTTT; CDR3: CASSDGGGATDTQYF
D: TRBD1; size: .; V: TRBV4-3; J: TRBJ1-6; DNA: TGCGCCAGCAGCCCCGGACAGGGGACCTTCTCACCCCTCCACTTT; CDR3: CASSPGQGTFSPLHF
D: .; size: .; V: TRBV27; J: TRBJ2-1; DNA: TGTGCCAGCAGTTCCGCCGTCCCTGATCGTTACAATGAGCAGTTCTTC; CDR3: CASSSAVPDRYNEQFF
D: TRBD1; size: .; V: TRBV6-2/TRBV6-3; J: TRBJ1-5; DNA: TGTGCCAGCAGCAAAACAGGGGGGATAATTCAGCCCCAGCATTTT; CDR3: CASSKTGGIIQPQHF
D: TRBD2; size: .; V: TRBV7-6; J: TRBJ2-1; DNA: TGTGCCACAGGAGCGGGGTCCTACAATGAGCAGTTCTTC; CDR3: CATGAGSYNEQFF
D: TRBD2; size: .; V: TRBV7-3; J: TRBJ2-3; DNA: TGTGCCAGCAGCTTAGGGATGGCGGGAGGGCGGGCAGATACGCAGTATTTT; CDR3: CASSLGMAGGRADTQYF
D: .; size: few; V: TRBV18; J: TRBJ2-7; DNA: TGTGCCAGCTCATTACAGACCTACGAGCAGTACTTC; CDR3: CASSLQTYEQYF
D: .; size: .; V: TRBV24-1; J: TRBJ1-4; DNA: TGTGCCACCAGTGATAGGACTCCAGGAGGAGAAAAACTGTTTTTT; CDR3: CATSDRTPGGEKLFF
D: .; size: few; V: TRBV20-1; J: TRBJ2-7; DNA: TGCAGTGCCCCCGGACCTAACGAGCAGTACTTC; CDR3: CSAPGPNEQYF
D: TRBD1; size: .; V: TRBV18; J: TRBJ1-1; DNA: TGTGCCAGCTCACCGCCGGCCGGAAACAGGGGTGAAGCTTTCTTT; CDR3: CASSPPAGNRGEAFF
D: .; size: .; V: TRBV9; J: TRBJ2-5; DNA: TGTGCCAGCAGCGTTGACAGGCAAGAGACCCAGTACTTC; CDR3: CASSVDRQETQYF
D: TRBD1; size: .; V: TRBV19; J: TRBJ1-4; DNA: TGTGCCAGTAGTATAGTTCTGGACAGGGATGAAAAACTGTTTTTT; CDR3: CASSIVLDRDEKLFF
D: .; size: few; V: TRBV29-1; J: TRBJ1-1; DNA: TGCAGCGGCAGGGGGAACACTGAAGCTTTCTTT; CDR3: CSGRGNTEAFF
D: .; size: .; V: TRBV6-5; J: TRBJ1-4; DNA: TGTGCCAGCTCGCCGGGGGGGTTTAATGAAAAACTGTTTTTT; CDR3: CASSPGGFNEKLFF
D: .; size: .; V: TRBV11-2; J: TRBJ2-3; DNA: TGTGCCAGCAGCTTAGGGGGCACAGATACGCAGTATTTT; CDR3: CASSLGGTDTQYF
D: .; size: .; V: TRBV6-6; J: TRBJ1-5; DNA: TGTGCCAGCAGTTACGGTGGCAGTTATAGCAATCAGCCCCAGCATTTT; CDR3: CASSYGGSYSNQPQHF
D: .; size: .; V: TRBV7-9; J: TRBJ1-1; DNA: TGTGCCAGCAGCCGCAGGGAGGGGGACACTGAAGCTTTCTTT; CDR3: CASSRREGDTEAFF
D: TRBD1; size: .; V: TRBV3-1/TRBV3-2; J: TRBJ2-2; DNA: TGTGCCAGCAGCCAGGAGAAGGGACAGGGGAACACCGGGGAGCTGTTTTTT; CDR3: CASSQEKGQGNTGELFF
D: TRBD2; size: .; V: TRBV24-1; J: TRBJ2-1; DNA: TGTGCCACCAGTGATTTGGCTAGCGGGGTCTACAATGAGCAGTTCTTC; CDR3: CATSDLASGVYNEQFF
D: .; size: .; V: TRBV3-1/TRBV3-2; J: TRBJ2-7; DNA: TGTGCCAGCAGCCAGGCGGGGGCTGCCGAGCAGTACTTC; CDR3: CASSQAGAAEQYF
D: TRBD2; size: .; V: TRBV5-1; J: TRBJ2-1; DNA: TGCGCCAGCAGCTTGAGCGGGGGGGCCCAGTTCAATGAGCAGTTCTTC; CDR3: CASSLSGGAQFNEQFF
D: TRBD2; size: .; V: TRBV19; J: TRBJ2-7; DNA: TGTGCCAGTAGTGGGACTAGCGGGAGCTCCTACGAGCAGTACTTC; CDR3: CASSGTSGSSYEQYF
D: .; size: .; V: TRBV27; J: TRBJ2-7; DNA: TGTGCCAGCAGTTTTTCTGACAGGCACCCACCCTACGAGCAGTACTTC; CDR3: CASSFSDRHPPYEQYF
D: TRBD1; size: few; V: TRBV7-9; J: TRBJ2-2; DNA: TGTGCCAGCAGCTTAGGAATGTTGACAGGGCCGGCGAACACCGGGGAGCTGTTTTTT; CDR3: CASSLGMLTGPANTGELFF
D: .; size: .; V: TRBV5-5; J: TRBJ1-6; DNA: TGTGCCAGCAGCTTGGAGCGGGAACCGACTTCACCCCTCCACTTT; CDR3: CASSLEREPTSPLHF
D: TRBD2; size: .; V: TRBV24-1; J: TRBJ2-2; DNA: TGTGCCACCAGTGACCTCCCCTCTAGCGGGAGGGCCCCATCCGGGGAGCTGTTTTTT; CDR3: CATSDLPSSGRAPSGELFF
D: .; size: .; V: TRBV18; J: TRBJ2-7; DNA: TGTGCCAGCTCACCCGAGGGGGGCCGCCACGAGCAGTACTTC; CDR3: CASSPEGGRHEQYF
D: .; size: .; V: TRBV14; J: TRBJ2-1; DNA: TGTGCCAGCAGCCAGGACGTAAGCTCCTACAATGAGCAGTTCTTC; CDR3: CASSQDVSSYNEQFF
D: TRBD1; size: few; V: TRBV28; J: TRBJ2-3; DNA: TGTGCCAGCAGCCGATCAGGGGGCGGTTGGTGGTCAGATACGCAGTATTTT; CDR3: CASSRSGGGWWSDTQYF
D: TRBD2; size: .; V: TRBV7-2; J: TRBJ2-7; DNA: TGTGCCAGCAGCTTAGCGCCTTGGCGGGGGTCCTACGAGCAGTACTTC; CDR3: CASSLAPWRGSYEQYF
D: TRBD1; size: .; V: TRBV11-3; J: TRBJ2-7; DNA: TGTGCCAGCAGCCACAGGGGGGTCTACGAGCAGTACTTC; CDR3: CASSHRGVYEQYF
D: TRBD2; size: .; V: TRBV5-1; J: TRBJ2-1; DNA: TGCGCCAGCAGCTTGCTAGCGGGGGGTAACAATGAGCAGTTCTTC; CDR3: CASSLLAGGNNEQFF
D: .; size: .; V: TRBV19; J: TRBJ1-5; DNA: TGTGCCACCGAGGGGGTGGAGCGTACTTATAGCAATCAGCCCCAGCATTTT; CDR3: CATEGVERTYSNQPQHF
D: TRBD1; size: .; V: TRBV10-3; J: TRBJ1-1; DNA: TGTGCCATCAGGAAGACAGGGGTCTTAGCTGAAGCTTTCTTT; CDR3: CAIRKTGVLAEAFF
D: .; size: .; V: TRBV20-1; J: TRBJ1-2; DNA: TGCAGTGCTAGTGTTTTCTCACGGGGATGGAATGGCTACACCTTC; CDR3: CSASVFSRGWNGYTF
D: .; size: .; V: TRBV6-1; J: TRBJ1-5; DNA: TGTGCCAGCAGTGAATTTATGGGAGATAGCAATCAGCCCCAGCATTTT; CDR3: CASSEFMGDSNQPQHF
D: .; size: once; V: TRBV6-5; J: TRBJ2-7; DNA: TGTGCCAGCGGATTGACAGGTCAGGGACTTCGTGAGCAGTACTTC; CDR3: CASGLTGQGLREQYF
D: .; size: .; V: TRBV6-5; J: TRBJ2-5; DNA: TGTGCCAGCAGTTCAGGGCTTGTAGGCGAGACCCAGTACTTC; CDR3: CASSSGLVGETQYF
D: .; size: .; V: TRBV27; J: TRBJ2-3; DNA: TGTGCCAGCAGTTTTTCGGTCCGGGATACGCAGTATTTT; CDR3: CASSFSVRDTQYF
D: .; size: .; V: TRBV30; J: TRBJ2-7; DNA: TGTGCCTGGAACATAGGCGGAGGGTACGAGCAGTACTTC; CDR3: CAWNIGGGYEQYF